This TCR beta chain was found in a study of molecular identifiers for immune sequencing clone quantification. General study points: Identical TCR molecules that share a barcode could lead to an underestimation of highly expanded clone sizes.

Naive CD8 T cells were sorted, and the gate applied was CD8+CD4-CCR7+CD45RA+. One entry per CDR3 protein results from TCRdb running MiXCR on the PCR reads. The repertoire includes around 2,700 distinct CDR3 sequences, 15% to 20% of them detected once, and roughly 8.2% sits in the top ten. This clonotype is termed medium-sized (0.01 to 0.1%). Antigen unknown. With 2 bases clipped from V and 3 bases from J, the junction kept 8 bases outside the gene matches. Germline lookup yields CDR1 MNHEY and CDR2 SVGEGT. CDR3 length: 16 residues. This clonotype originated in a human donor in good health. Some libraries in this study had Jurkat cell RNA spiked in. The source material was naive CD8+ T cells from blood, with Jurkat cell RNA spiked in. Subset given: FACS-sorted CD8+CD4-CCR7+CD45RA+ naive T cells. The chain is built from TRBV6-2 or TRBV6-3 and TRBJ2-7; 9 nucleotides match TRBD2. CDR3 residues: CASSYGSSGASYEQYF. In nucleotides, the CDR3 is TGTGCCAGCAGTTACGGGTCTAGCGGGGCAAGCTACGAGCAGTACTTC.